This T cell receptor beta chain comes out of a study of shared clonotypes between healthy human individuals. The assay was carried out at the deep level. Profiled with immunoSEQ multiplex PCR; TCRdb holds only in-frame clones, not every one. The data contain approximately 980,000 clones, over 60% of them seen just once; the ten biggest clones take up around 1.4%. In this sample, this clone turned up a few times. Adults of Caucasian background living in Nashville, Tennessee made up all donors. Trimming removed 5 bases at V and 0 bases at J, with 8 bases between. The germline gives CDR1 PRHDT, CDR2 FYEKMQ (reference sequence). CDR3 length: 15 amino acids.

Sequenced: memory CD4+ T cells sorted from blood. Subset noted: CD45RA-negative fraction. This clonotype was sampled from a young man in good health. V and J are TRBV13 and TRBJ2-6; D is unresolved. The CDR3 spells CASSDLNSGANVLTF. The CDR3 DNA follows: TGTGCCAGCAGCGACCTCAACTCTGGGGCCAACGTCCTGACTTTC. Variable domain in full (rest from reference TRBV13 and TRBJ2-6): AAGVIQSPRHLIKEKRETATLKCYPIPRHDTVYWYQQGPGQDPQFLISFYEKMQSDKGSIPDRFSAQQFSDYHSELNMSSLELGDSALYFCASSDLNSGANVLTFGAGSRLTVL.